This T cell receptor (beta chain) is drawn from a study of control samples from healthy donors and cancer patients. The repertoire was sequenced with immunoSEQ multiplex PCR; TCRdb's copy has only in-frame clones and lacks some. This table has roughly 140,000 clones, roughly 93% appearing once. This CDR3 spans 15 amino acids. Germline CDR1 reads LGHDT; CDR2 reads YNNKEL (reference sequence). The junction had 6 bases not matched to a gene; V was cut back by 2 bases and J by 4 bases. The genes are TRBV3-1 (or the pseudogene TRBV3-2) and TRBJ2-7, with 9 bases aligning to TRBD2. The clonotype comes from a man in his fifties or sixties in good health. Sequencing used blood. In DNA, the CDR3 is TGTGCCAGCAGCCAATCTGGCGGGAGGGTATACGAGCAGTACTTC. Encoded protein: CASSQSGGRVYEQYF.